These 12 T cell receptor beta chains share one sample of origin, sequenced in a study of control samples from healthy donors and cancer patients. TCRdb keeps only in-frame clones here, not all; method: immunoSEQ multiplex PCR. The sample shows 150,000 or so clones, just under 95% of them seen only once. Specimen: PBMCs. These receptors all come from a man aged 55 to 70 with colorectal cancer.

This sequence joins TRBV12-3 or TRBV12-4 and TRBJ2-4, with D unresolved. V lost 5 bases to trimming and J lost 9 bases, with 11 bases between them. CDR3 size: 12 residues. In nucleotides, the CDR3 is TGTGCCAGCAGTGTGGACGGTAGCATTCAGTACTTC. Translated: CASSVDGSIQYF.

The rearrangement joins TRBV6-5 to TRBJ2-7, with D uncertain. Trimming pared 6 bases from V and 0 bases from J, leaving 3 bases between. Germline assignment: CDR1 MNHEY and CDR2 SVGAGI. The CDR3 has 11 residues. Here the CDR3 DNA reads TGTGCCAGCAGCACCTCCTACGAGCAGTACTTC. Translating gives CASSTSYEQYF.

The chain couples TRBV3-1 (or the pseudogene TRBV3-2) to TRBJ1-2; D is ambiguous. Trimming cost V 0 bases and J 2 bases, with 1 base left between them. The CDR3 loop spans 12 amino acids. Germline values: CDR1 LGHDT, CDR2 YNNKEL (reference sequence). The CDR3 here is CASSQENYGYTF. CDR3 nucleotides: TGTGCCAGCAGCCAAGAAAACTATGGCTACACCTTC.

The chain has TRBV19 and TRBJ1-2; 10 bases agree with TRBD1. Germline CDR1 and CDR2: LNHDA and SQIVND (reference sequence). V lost 9 bases and J lost 3; bases outside the gene matches: 4. CDR3 size: 13 residues. The chain's CDR3 is CASWDRGDYGYTF. CDR3 nucleotide sequence: TGTGCCAGCTGGGACAGGGGAGACTATGGCTACACCTTC.

The J gene is TRBJ2-1, the V gene TRBV24-1; 9 bases are shared with TRBD1. Trimming cost V 6 bases and J 4 bases; bases outside gene matches: 9. The length of the CDR3 is 16 residues. Per germline, CDR1 KGHDR and CDR2 SFDVKD. The CDR3 DNA sequence: TGTGCCACCAGTCACCGGAGGGGACAGGGATACAATGAGCAGTTCTTC. Its translation: CATSHRRGQGYNEQFF.

The rearrangement links TRBV11-2 to TRBJ1-6; no definite D call. CDR1 is SGHAT and CDR2 is FQNNGV in the germline V gene. The germline V and J ends were trimmed by 0 bases and 8 bases, with 11 bases remaining between them. The CDR3 runs to 15 residues. CDR3 nucleotide sequence: TGTGCCAGCAGCTTAGATGGAGGGCCGGATTCACCCCTCCACTTT. Its protein product is CASSLDGGPDSPLHF.

J is TRBJ2-7 and V is TRBV28; no clear D. This CDR3 contains 12 residues. V was trimmed by 4 bases and J by 4 bases, leaving 8 bases between them. The germline CDR1 and CDR2 sequences are MDHEN and SYDVKM. The CDR3 DNA is TGTGCCAGCAGTTCGGTAGTGTACGAGCAGTACTTC. The encoded protein is CASSSVVYEQYF.

This chain joins TRBV6-5 and TRBJ1-1, with D uncertain. The CDR3 is 13 residues long. Germline-derived CDR1 and CDR2 are MNHEY and SVGAGI. Trimming removed 8 bases at V and 2 bases at J, with 12 bases between. CDR3 loop: CASRTQPNTEAFF. In DNA form, the CDR3 reads TGTGCCAGCCGGACCCAACCTAACACTGAAGCTTTCTTT.

This sequence joins TRBV14 and TRBJ1-2; the D is unclear. Germline V gene sequence: CDR1 SGHDN, CDR2 FVKESK. This CDR3 contains 13 residues. V dropped 0 bases and J dropped 6 bases, with 8 bases sitting between them. CDR3 in DNA: TGTGCCAGCAGCCAAGACTGGGGAAATGGCTACACCTTC. It is translated as CASSQDWGNGYTF. The full variable domain, rest sourced from reference TRBV14 and TRBJ1-2, is EAGVTQFPSHSVIEKGQTVTLRCDPISGHDNLYWYRRVMGKEIKFLLHFVKESKQDESGMPNNRFLAERTGGTYSTLKVQPAELEDSGVYFCASSQDWGNGYTFGSGTRLTVV.

The chain recombines TRBV19 with TRBJ1-2; D may be TRBD1 (6 bases). The CDR3 contains 20 residues. Germline lookup yields CDR1 LNHDA and CDR2 SQIVND (reference sequence). V was pared by 2 bases and J by 0 bases, with 25 bases between. CDR3 nucleotide sequence: TGTGCCAGTAGTATAAAGCTGTGGGGATGGACAGCGACCTCTAACTATGGCTACACCTTC. Protein sequence: CASSIKLWGWTATSNYGYTF.

V is TRBV11-2 and J is TRBJ1-1; D is uncertain. This CDR3 is 13 amino acids long. The germline gives CDR1 SGHAT, CDR2 FQNNGV. Trimming took 3 bases from V and 4 from J, leaving 9 bases between them. This chain's CDR3 is CASSLKIGTEAFF. In nucleotides, the CDR3 is TGTGCCAGCAGCTTGAAGATAGGCACTGAAGCTTTCTTT.

The chain joins TRBV30 to TRBJ1-1; D unclear. From germline, CDR1 is GTSNPN and CDR2 SVGIG (reference sequence). The V and J ends lost 0 bases and 5 bases respectively, with 16 bases between them. The CDR3 extends over 15 amino acids. CDR3 in amino acids: CAWSVVGVGRTEAFF. Here the CDR3 DNA reads TGTGCCTGGAGTGTAGTCGGGGTAGGTAGAACTGAAGCTTTCTTT.